One sample yielded the 16 T cell receptor beta chains listed below, sequenced in a study of OX40 agonist ivuxolimab in advanced cancers. Only in-frame clones appear in the TCRdb table, and some are missing; sequencing was by immunoSEQ multiplex PCR. This table holds 30,000 to 40,000 clones, 80% to 90% found once. The sample was CD4+ or CD8+ T cells sorted from blood, taken in a trial of the OX40 agonist ivuxolimab. All receptors come from an adult with an advanced solid tumor such as melanoma, head and neck, liver or kidney cancer.

To note about this clone: Other DNA sequences in this specimen translate into the identical CDR3. The rearrangement joins TRBV11-2 to TRBJ2-7, with 7 bases lining up with TRBD1. Germline CDR1 SGHAT, CDR2 FQNNGV. The CDR3 spans 15 residues. Trimming cost V 5 bases and J 1 base; bases outside gene matches: 8. The CDR3 DNA reads TGTGCCAGCAGCCCCCGACAGGGCCCTTCCTACGAGCAGTACTTC. Amino acid sequence: CASSPRQGPSYEQYF.

This clone was detected only a few times. The chain has TRBV7-2 and TRBJ1-2; 9 nucleotides line up with TRBD1. The V and J ends lost 3 bases and 7 bases, in that order; junction bases with no gene match: 6. In germline, CDR1 is SGHTA, CDR2 FQGNSA. This CDR3 contains 14 residues. The CDR3 bases are TGTGCCAGCAGCTTTTTGGGACAGGGCTTTGGCTACACCTTC. It codes for CASSFLGQGFGYTF. Based on the CDR3 plus reference TRBV7-2 and TRBJ1-2, the full variable domain is GAGVSQSPSNKVTEKGKDVELRCDPISGHTALYWYRQSLGQGLEFLIYFQGNSAPDKSGLPSDRFSAERTGGSVSTLTIQRTQQEDSAVYLCASSFLGQGFGYTFGSGTRLTVV.

This clone was detected only once. The V gene is TRBV9, the J gene TRBJ2-7, with 12 bases lining up with TRBD2. The CDR3 extends over 15 amino acids. Germline assignment: CDR1 SGDLS and CDR2 YYNGEE. J was trimmed by 4 bases and V by 4 bases; bases with no gene match: 6. CDR3 bases: TGTGCCAGCAGCTCAGGACTAGCGGGGATGTACGAGCAGTACTTC. It is translated as CASSSGLAGMYEQYF.

The V and J genes are TRBV19 and TRBJ1-2; no definite D call. The germline V gene has CDR1 LNHDA and CDR2 SQIVND (reference sequence). The CDR3 loop spans 11 amino acids. Trimming left V 2 bases short and J 7 bases short, with 5 bases between. CDR3 residues: CASSIRSGYTF. The CDR3 bases are TGTGCCAGTAGTATAAGGTCTGGCTACACCTTC.

The chain couples TRBV19 to TRBJ2-2; a possible D gene is TRBD1 (6 bases). Germline V gene sequence: CDR1 LNHDA, CDR2 SQIVND (reference sequence). With 3 bases removed from V and 5 bases from J, the gap between germline ends came to 13 bases. The length of the CDR3 is 15 residues. CDR3 in amino acids: CASSINRERTGELFF. DNA of the CDR3: TGTGCCAGTAGTATCAACAGGGAGAGGACCGGGGAGCTGTTTTTT.

The genes are TRBV6-5 and TRBJ2-1; no clear D gene. The CDR3 has 13 residues. Trimming shortened V by 8 bases and J by 1 base, and 9 bases separated the two germline ends. CDR1 is MNHEY and CDR2 is SVGAGI in the germline V gene. This CDR3 is CASARQSYNEQFF. The CDR3 DNA reads TGTGCCAGCGCCAGGCAATCCTACAATGAGCAGTTCTTC.

This chain connects TRBV5-1 to TRBJ2-1; 10 positions match TRBD1. Trimming at V came to 2 bases and at J to 4 bases, leaving 3 bases not matched to a gene. The CDR3 extends over 15 amino acids. From germline, CDR1 is SGHRS and CDR2 YFSETQ. The CDR3 loop is CASSLRDRGYNEQFF. The CDR3 region has the DNA TGCGCCAGCAGCTTAAGGGACAGGGGATACAATGAGCAGTTCTTC.

Concerning this clone itself: The identical CDR3 is also encoded by other nucleotide sequences in the sample. The chain links TRBV7-2 to TRBJ2-3; D uncertain. Germline assignment: CDR1 SGHTA and CDR2 FQGNSA. This CDR3 contains 12 residues. V lost 3 bases, J lost 2 bases, and 3 bases lay in between. CDR3 in DNA: TGTGCCAGCAGCTTCTACACAGATACGCAGTATTTT. This translates into CASSFYTDTQYF.

The CDR3 bases are TGTGCCAGCAAATACGTTGGGGGGCCAACTGAAGCTTTCTTT. Protein: CASKYVGGPTEAFF. The V call is TRBV7-2, the J call TRBJ1-1, with D tentatively TRBD1 (6 bases). The V end lost 7 bases, the J end lost 5 bases, and 17 bases lay between the germline ends. CDR3 size: 14 residues. CDR1 SGHTA and CDR2 FQGNSA come from the germline V gene.

This chain uses TRBV6-5 with TRBJ1-1, with 7 bases identical to TRBD1. The J segment lost 5 bases and the V segment lost 6 bases, leaving 12 bases of the junction unmatched. The CDR3 runs to 15 residues. Germline CDR1 reads MNHEY; CDR2 reads SVGAGI. This CDR3 reads CASSRPGQRGTEAFF. In nucleotides, the CDR3 is TGTGCCAGCAGCAGACCGGGACAGAGAGGGACTGAAGCTTTCTTT.

V and J are TRBV11-1 and TRBJ2-7; 7 bases are a match to TRBD1. The ends lost 0 bases at V and 1 base at J; junction bases unmatched: 3. The length of the CDR3 is 15 residues. The germline CDR1 and CDR2 sequences are SGHAT and FQDESV (reference sequence). The chain's CDR3 is CASSLAGTDSYEQYF. CDR3 coding DNA: TGTGCCAGCAGCTTAGCTGGGACAGATTCCTACGAGCAGTACTTC.

The CDR3 DNA follows: TGTGCCAGCAGTTATCAGGGTGGGACTGAAGCTTTCTTT. Residues: CASSYQGGTEAFF. The rearrangement joins TRBV2 to TRBJ1-1, with D perhaps matching TRBD1 (5 bases). The germline V gene has CDR1 SNHLY and CDR2 FYNNEI. The V and J ends lost 5 bases and 5 bases respectively, with 12 bases between them. The CDR3 has 13 residues. Together with reference TRBV2 and TRBJ1-1, the CDR3 gives the full variable domain: EPEVTQTPSHQVTQMGQEVILRCVPISNHLYFYWYRQILGQKVEFLVSFYNNEISEKSEIFDDQFSVERPDGSNFTLKIRSTKLEDSAMYFCASSYQGGTEAFFGQGTRLTVV.

The chain recombines TRBV7-2 with TRBJ1-2; 9 bases agree with TRBD1. The germline V gene has CDR1 SGHTA and CDR2 FQGNSA. The CDR3 runs 14 residues. The trim removed 4 bases at V and 4 bases at J, leaving 4 bases unmatched. The DNA of the CDR3 is TGTGCCAGCAGCTGGACAGGGGAGGGCTATGGCTACACCTTC. Its protein product is CASSWTGEGYGYTF.

This clone turned up a few times. The rearrangement uses TRBV7-2 and TRBJ2-1; 8 bases fit TRBD1. With V trimmed by 5 bases and J by 6 bases, 6 bases remained unmatched. Germline V gene sequence: CDR1 SGHTA, CDR2 FQGNSA. The CDR3 is 14 residues long. The CDR3 loop is CASSVQGARNEQFF. Written as DNA, the CDR3 is TGTGCCAGCAGCGTCCAGGGGGCCCGCAATGAGCAGTTCTTC.

This clone was seen a handful of times. This rearrangement joins TRBV30 to TRBJ2-5, with no clear D. Germline CDR1 and CDR2: GTSNPN and SVGIG (reference sequence). This CDR3 is 14 amino acids long. Trimming removed 0 bases at V and 4 bases at J, with 12 bases between. CDR3 loop: CAWSVASIGETQYF. CDR3 nucleotides: TGTGCCTGGAGTGTAGCAAGCATCGGAGAGACCCAGTACTTC.

The rearrangement joins TRBV5-1 to TRBJ1-6; unclear D gene. CDR1 is SGHRS, CDR2 YFSETQ, per germline. V gave up 0 bases and J gave up 9 bases, with 4 bases separating them. The CDR3 extends over 12 amino acids. The CDR3 region is CASSLDISPLHF. The DNA of the CDR3 is TGCGCCAGCAGCTTGGACATTTCACCCCTCCACTTT.